These 2 T cell receptor beta chains share one sample of origin, sequenced in a study of blood T cell repertoires in COVID-19. Libraries were prepared by immunoSEQ multiplex PCR; TCRdb keeps only in-frame clonotypes and omits some of them. The sample lists fewer than 250,000 clones, about 86% seen once, with about 3.8% in the top ten. Sequenced input: PBMCs or T cells enriched from blood (not recorded which). The receptor source for this set is a woman aged 40 to 49 with acute COVID-19.

This chain uses TRBV28 with TRBJ1-3; D possibly corresponds to TRBD1 (6 bases). This CDR3 comprises 14 residues. V gave up 6 bases and J gave up 3 bases, with 12 bases separating them. Germline V lookup: CDR1 MDHEN, CDR2 SYDVKM. CDR3 region: CASSLTTGGNTIYF. In DNA, the CDR3 is TGTGCCAGCAGCTTGACGACAGGTGGAAACACCATATATTTT. The full variable domain, completed using reference TRBV28 and TRBJ1-3, is DVKVTQSSRYLVKRTGEKVFLECVQDMDHENMFWYRQDPGLGLRLIYFSYDVKMKEKGDIPEGYSVSREKKERFSLILESASTNQTSMYLCASSLTTGGNTIYFGEGSWLTVV.

The genes are TRBV2 and TRBJ2-3; weak D call: TRBD2 (6 bases). CDR3 length equals 15 residues. Germline CDR1 SNHLY, CDR2 FYNNEI. Trimming pared 8 bases from V and 0 bases from J, leaving 15 bases between. CDR3 DNA: TGTGCCAGCTTATCGGGAGCCCTCAGCACAGATACGCAGTATTTT. It encodes CASLSGALSTDTQYF.